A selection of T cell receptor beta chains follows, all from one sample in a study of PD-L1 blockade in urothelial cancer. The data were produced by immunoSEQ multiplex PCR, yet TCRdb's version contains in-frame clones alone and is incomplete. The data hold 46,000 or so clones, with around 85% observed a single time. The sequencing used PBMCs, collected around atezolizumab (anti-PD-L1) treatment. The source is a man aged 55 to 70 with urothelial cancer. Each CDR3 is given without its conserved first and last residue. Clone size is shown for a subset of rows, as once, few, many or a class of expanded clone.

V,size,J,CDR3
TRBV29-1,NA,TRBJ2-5,SVGDTQETQY
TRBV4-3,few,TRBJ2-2,ASSQETGAATGELF
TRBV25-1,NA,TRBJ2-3,ASSKVTSGINTDTQY
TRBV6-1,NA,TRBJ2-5,ASSEAWGGATQY
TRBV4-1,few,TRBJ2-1,ASSRGLGQGAWEQF
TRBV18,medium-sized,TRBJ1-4,ASSPSRDRVGEKLF
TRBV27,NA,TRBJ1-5,ASRGGELNQPQH
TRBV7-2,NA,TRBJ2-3,ASSFRTASTDTQY
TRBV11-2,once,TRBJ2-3,ASSRRGQVFSTDTQY
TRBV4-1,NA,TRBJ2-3,ASSRALAASTDTQY
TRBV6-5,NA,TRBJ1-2,ASSYRDYGYT
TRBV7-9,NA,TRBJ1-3,ASSLFSTSSGNTIY
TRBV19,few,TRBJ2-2,ASSISRNTGELF
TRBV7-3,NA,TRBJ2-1,ASSGGTTNEQF
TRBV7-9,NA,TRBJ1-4,ASSPPGQRFNEKLF
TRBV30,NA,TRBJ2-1,AWSVLAGGEQF
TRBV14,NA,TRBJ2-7,ASSLRQGANEQY
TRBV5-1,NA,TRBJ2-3,ASSSPGQGTQTQY
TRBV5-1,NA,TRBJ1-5,ASSFWVDRTYNQPQH
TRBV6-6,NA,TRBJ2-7,ASSLDFPYEQY
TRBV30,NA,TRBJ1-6,AWNNNRNSPLH
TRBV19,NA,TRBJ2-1,ASSLASGPNEQF
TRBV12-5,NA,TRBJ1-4,ASGLDRTRGNEKLF
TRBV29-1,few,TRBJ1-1,SVRVLDTEAF
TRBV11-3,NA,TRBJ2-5,ASSPGWGGVTQETQY
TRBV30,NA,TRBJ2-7,AWSLGFYEQY
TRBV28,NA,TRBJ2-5,ASQELNQETQY
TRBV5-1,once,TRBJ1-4,ASSLEKTTANEKLF
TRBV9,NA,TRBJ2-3,ASSVGAGGSTDTQY
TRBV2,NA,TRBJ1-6,ASSEGQGLSPLH
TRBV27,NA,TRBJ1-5,ASSLSGAWQPQH
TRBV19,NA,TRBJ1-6,ASSLGTRDDSPLH
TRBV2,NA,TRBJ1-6,ASRGQGDSPLH
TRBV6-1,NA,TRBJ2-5,ASSERVGEGETQY
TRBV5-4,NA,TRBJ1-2,ASSWTGENYGYT
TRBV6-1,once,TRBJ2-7,ASRSNRGRGEQY
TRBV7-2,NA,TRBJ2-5,ASSLYGGAVGETQY
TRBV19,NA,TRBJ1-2,ATNSQGTVGYT
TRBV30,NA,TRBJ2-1,AWSVNLAPYNEQF
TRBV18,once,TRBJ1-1,ASSSYRGQDTEAF
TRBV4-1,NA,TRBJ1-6,ASSQDSGYGSPLH
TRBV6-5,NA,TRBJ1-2,ASSYRGQGSYGYT
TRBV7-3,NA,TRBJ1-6,ASSLQANSPLH
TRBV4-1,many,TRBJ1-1,ASSHTGVSFNEAF
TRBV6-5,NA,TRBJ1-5,ASSLGGSGQPQH
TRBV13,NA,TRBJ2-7,ASSFPTVSYEQY
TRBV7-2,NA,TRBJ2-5,ASSLWGGFVETQY
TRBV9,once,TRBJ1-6,ASSVRGNNSPLH
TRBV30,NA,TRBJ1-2,AWLTGALSGYT
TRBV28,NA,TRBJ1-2,ASSSNRGRGYT
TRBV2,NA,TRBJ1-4,ASRRDEKLF
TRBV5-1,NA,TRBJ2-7,ASSLGQVEGEQY
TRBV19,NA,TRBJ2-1,ASSIEVSSYNEQF
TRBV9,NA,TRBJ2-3,ASSRGGSTDTQY
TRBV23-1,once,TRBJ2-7,ASSLAVSYEQY
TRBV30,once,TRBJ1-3,AALRDRGPPTL
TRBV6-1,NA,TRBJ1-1,ASSEARLNTEAF
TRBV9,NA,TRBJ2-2,ASSVWGYAGTGELF
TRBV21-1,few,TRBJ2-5,ASSTRDRGRETQY
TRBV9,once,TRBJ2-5,ASSGAGLETQY